These T cell receptor beta chains were read from a single sample in a study of T cells expressing NK-cell markers. TCRdb reprocessed the 5' RACE reads, with one entry per CDR3 protein and no DNA. This sample's table reports 200,000 to 300,000 distinct CDR3 sequences. Input material: blood T cells: a sorted CD56 or NKG2C T cell subset, CD4+ or CD8+ T cells, or bulk PBMC T cells (not recorded which). Every receptor here comes from a woman between 18 and 69 years old in good health. CDR3s include the opening cysteine and the closing phenylalanine or tryptophan. Each record gives: V gene, J gene, CDR3 protein.

TRBV7-3	TRBJ2-1	CASSLSPGLAPYNEQFF
TRBV4-3	TRBJ2-1	CASSPGLEGYNEQFF
TRBV7-7	TRBJ2-2	CASSLWQRDTGELFF
TRBV12-3/TRBV12-4	TRBJ1-1	CASSSQLNTEAFF
TRBV12-3/TRBV12-4	TRBJ2-2	CASSSIYQPYRGATGELFF
TRBV5-6	TRBJ2-5	CASSSTGPQETQYF
TRBV29-1	TRBJ2-7	CSANRDNSYEQYF
TRBV29-1	TRBJ2-2	CRKDRRGAGELFF
TRBV15	TRBJ2-3	CATSSPGSGGTTDTQYF
TRBV7-3	TRBJ2-5	CASSDRAQETQYF